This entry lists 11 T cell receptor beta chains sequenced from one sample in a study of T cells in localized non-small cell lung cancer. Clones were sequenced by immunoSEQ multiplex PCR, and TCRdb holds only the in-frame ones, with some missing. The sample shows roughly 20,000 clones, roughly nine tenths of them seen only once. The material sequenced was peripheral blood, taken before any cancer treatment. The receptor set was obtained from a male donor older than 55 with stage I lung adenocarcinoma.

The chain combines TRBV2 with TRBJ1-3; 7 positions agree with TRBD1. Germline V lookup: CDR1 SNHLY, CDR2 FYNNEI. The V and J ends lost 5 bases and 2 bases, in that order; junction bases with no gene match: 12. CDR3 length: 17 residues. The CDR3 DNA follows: TGTGCCAGCAGTCGGAACCGACAGGGATCGACTGGAAACACCATATATTTT. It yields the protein CASSRNRQGSTGNTIYF. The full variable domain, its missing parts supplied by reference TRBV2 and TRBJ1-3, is EPEVTQTPSHQVTQMGQEVILRCVPISNHLYFYWYRQILGQKVEFLVSFYNNEISEKSEIFDDQFSVERPDGSNFTLKIRSTKLEDSAMYFCASSRNRQGSTGNTIYFGEGSWLTVV.

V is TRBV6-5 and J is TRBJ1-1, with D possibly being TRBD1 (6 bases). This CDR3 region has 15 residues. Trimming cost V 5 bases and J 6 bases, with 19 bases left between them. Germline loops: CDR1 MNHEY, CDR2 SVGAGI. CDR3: CASSRGRMGGAEAFF. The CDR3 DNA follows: TGTGCCAGCAGTCGAGGTCGGATGGGGGGCGCTGAAGCTTTCTTT.

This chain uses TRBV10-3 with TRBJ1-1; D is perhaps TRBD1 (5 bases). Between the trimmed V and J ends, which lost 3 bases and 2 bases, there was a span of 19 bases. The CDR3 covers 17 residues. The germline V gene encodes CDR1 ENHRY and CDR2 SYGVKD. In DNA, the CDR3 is TGTGCCATCAGTGACGGCCAATCTAGGGGCCTAAACACTGAAGCTTTCTTT. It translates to CAISDGQSRGLNTEAFF.

CDR3 region: CAWSLSMSYNEQFF. CDR3 DNA: TGTGCCTGGAGTCTCTCTATGTCCTACAATGAGCAGTTCTTC. This chain links TRBV30 with TRBJ2-1; D is ambiguous. With 2 bases removed from V and 1 base from J, the gap between germline ends came to 9 bases. Germline V gene sequence: CDR1 GTSNPN, CDR2 SVGIG (reference sequence). The CDR3 extends over 14 amino acids.

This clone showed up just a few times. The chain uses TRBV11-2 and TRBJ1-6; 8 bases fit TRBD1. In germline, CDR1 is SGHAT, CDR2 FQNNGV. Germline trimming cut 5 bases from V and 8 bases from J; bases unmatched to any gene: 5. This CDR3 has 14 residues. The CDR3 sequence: CASSGQGFDSPLHF. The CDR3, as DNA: TGTGCCAGCAGCGGACAGGGTTTTGATTCACCCCTCCACTTT.

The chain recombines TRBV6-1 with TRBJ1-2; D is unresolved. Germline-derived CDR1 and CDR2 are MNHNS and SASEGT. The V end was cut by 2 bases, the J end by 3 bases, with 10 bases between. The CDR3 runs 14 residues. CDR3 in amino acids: CASSELAGDYGYTF. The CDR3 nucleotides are TGTGCCAGCAGTGAACTCGCCGGAGACTATGGCTACACCTTC.

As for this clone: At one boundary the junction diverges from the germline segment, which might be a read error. The CDR3 region has the DNA TGTGCCAGCCCACCGCGGACTAGCGGGAGTAATGAGCAGTTCTTC. Its translation: CASPPRTSGSNEQFF. The chain couples TRBV18 to TRBJ2-1; 13 positions agree with TRBD2. This CDR3 is built from 15 residues. Germline loops: CDR1 KGHSH, CDR2 LQKENI.

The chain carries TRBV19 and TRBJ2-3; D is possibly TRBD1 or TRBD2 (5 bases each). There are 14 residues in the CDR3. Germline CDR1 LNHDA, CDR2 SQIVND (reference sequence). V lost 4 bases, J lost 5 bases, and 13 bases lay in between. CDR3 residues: CASSTGPLGDTQYF. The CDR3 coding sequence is TGTGCCAGTAGTACGGGACCCCTGGGAGATACGCAGTATTTT.

CDR3 amino acids: CASSIGQGRDTQYF. The CDR3, as DNA: TGCGCCAGCAGCATTGGACAGGGGAGGGATACGCAGTATTTT. The chain employs TRBV5-1 and TRBJ2-3; 9 bases fit TRBD1. With 4 bases clipped from V and 6 bases from J, the junction kept 6 bases outside the gene matches. CDR3 length equals 14 residues. CDR1 and CDR2 (germline): SGHRS, YFSETQ.

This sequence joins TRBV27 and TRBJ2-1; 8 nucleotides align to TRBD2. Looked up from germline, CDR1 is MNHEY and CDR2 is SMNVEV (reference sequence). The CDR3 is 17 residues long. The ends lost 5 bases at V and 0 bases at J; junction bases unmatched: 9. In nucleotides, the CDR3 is TGTGCCAGCAGTCCCAGGGGTAGCGGGATCTCCTACAATGAGCAGTTCTTC. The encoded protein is CASSPRGSGISYNEQFF.

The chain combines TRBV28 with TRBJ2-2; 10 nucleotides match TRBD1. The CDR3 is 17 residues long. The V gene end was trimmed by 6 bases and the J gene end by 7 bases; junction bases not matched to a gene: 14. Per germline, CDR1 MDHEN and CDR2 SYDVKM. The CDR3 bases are TGTGCCAGCAGACAGACAGGGGGCGCAATGGGGATCGGGGAGCTGTTTTTT. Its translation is CASRQTGGAMGIGELFF.